The rows below give T cell receptor beta chains drawn from one sample of a study of vaccination and CD4 T cells after COVID-19. Which antigens these TCRs recognize remains unknown. MiXCR was run by TCRdb on the PCR reads, yielding one entry per CDR3 protein. Among about 20,000 distinct CDR3 sequences listed, roughly 54% were seen once. The specimen was CD4+ T cells from blood, cultured in vitro. The receptors come from a human donor who had recovered from COVID-19. CDR3s include the opening cysteine and the closing phenylalanine or tryptophan. A D gene is named only where the DNA matches it firmly. Size is stated for part of the rows, as once, few or many counts, or as a class when the clone is expanded.

>.|.|TRBV7-3|TRBJ2-6
CASSPGLNVLTF
TGTGCCAGCAGCCCCGGTCTCAACGTCCTGACTTTC
>.|.|TRBV7-2|TRBJ2-7
CASNPGPGQAEQYF
TGTGCCAGCAACCCGGGACCCGGTCAGGCCGAGCAGTACTTC
>.|.|TRBV6-5|TRBJ1-6
CASSYGGGETPLHF
TGTGCCAGCAGTTATGGGGGGGGCGAGACACCCCTCCACTTT
>TRBD1|.|TRBV4-1|TRBJ2-7
CASSQGSWTGAYEQYF
TGCGCCAGCAGCCAAGGCAGTTGGACAGGGGCCTACGAGCAGTACTTC
>.|.|TRBV10-3|TRBJ2-7
CAISSTEKGDEQYF
TGTGCCATCAGTTCCACGGAGAAGGGAGACGAGCAGTACTTC
>.|.|TRBV7-9|TRBJ1-6
CASSLAVRNSPLHF
TGTGCCAGCAGCTTAGCGGTCAGAAATTCACCCCTCCACTTT
>TRBD1|.|TRBV6-1|TRBJ2-2
CASSTPRGLGELFF
TGTGCCAGCAGTACCCCCAGGGGGTTGGGGGAGCTGTTTTTT
>.|few|TRBV20-1|TRBJ1-1
CSAGPGTENTEAFF
TGCAGTGCTGGCCCCGGGACGGAGAACACTGAAGCTTTCTTT
>.|.|TRBV19|TRBJ1-5
CASRRPYSNQPQHF
TGTGCCAGTAGGCGGCCTTATAGCAATCAGCCCCAGCATTTT
>TRBD1|few|TRBV6-1|TRBJ1-5
CASHAGTGGDQPQHF
TGTGCCAGCCACGCCGGGACAGGGGGCGATCAGCCCCAGCATTTT
>.|few|TRBV27|TRBJ1-6
CASTLGAAKGSPLHF
TGTGCCAGCACCTTGGGGGCAGCGAAGGGTTCACCCCTCCACTTT
>TRBD1|.|TRBV28|TRBJ1-2
CANSWGDRVNYGYTF
TGTGCCAACAGTTGGGGGGACAGAGTTAACTATGGCTACACCTTC
>.|few|TRBV6-5|TRBJ1-2
CASSYSNRVSFYGYTF
TGTGCCAGCAGTTACTCGAACCGGGTTTCTTTCTATGGCTACACCTTC
>TRBD1|few|TRBV27|TRBJ2-2
CASGQGGELFF
TGTGCCAGCGGACAGGGCGGGGAGCTGTTTTTT
>.|.|TRBV28|TRBJ2-5
CASSFAGTETQYF
TGTGCCAGCAGTTTTGCGGGGACAGAGACCCAGTACTTC
>.|few|TRBV6-2/TRBV6-3|TRBJ2-2
CASSPPDTTGELFF
TGTGCCAGCAGTCCCCCAGACACCACCGGGGAGCTGTTTTTT
>TRBD2|.|TRBV20-1|TRBJ2-3
CSAYSGRATDTQYF
TGCAGTGCTTATAGCGGGAGGGCCACAGATACGCAGTATTTT